Listed below are T cell receptor beta chains from one sample, sequenced in a study of blood T cell repertoires in COVID-19. Clones were read by immunoSEQ multiplex PCR, and TCRdb kept only the in-frame ones, dropping some. The sample gives approximately 240,000 clones, 75% to 95% of which show up once; approximately 2% is in the top ten. The sample was PBMCs or T cells enriched from blood (not recorded which). The receptor source for this set is a woman under 30 who had recovered from COVID-19. Each CDR3 is given with its conserved first and last residue.

J gene: TRBJ1-1; V gene: TRBV4-2; CDR3 length: 14; CDR3 protein: CASSQVGRDTEAFF
J gene: TRBJ1-5; V gene: TRBV12-3/TRBV12-4; CDR3 length: 13; CDR3 protein: CASSFTGNQPQHF
J gene: TRBJ2-4; V gene: TRBV7-5; CDR3 length: 19; CDR3 protein: CARSFCGTSGILAKNIQYF
J gene: TRBJ2-6; V gene: TRBV10-3; CDR3 length: 17; CDR3 protein: CAISDLAGGSGANVLTF
J gene: TRBJ2-5; V gene: TRBV10-3; CDR3 length: 15; CDR3 protein: CAISEGRGDQETQYF
J gene: TRBJ1-2; V gene: TRBV6-5; CDR3 length: 13; CDR3 protein: CASTRQGLHGYTF
J gene: TRBJ2-1; V gene: TRBV9; CDR3 length: 20; CDR3 protein: CASSAGSGTSGAISYNEQFF
J gene: TRBJ2-2; V gene: TRBV7-8; CDR3 length: 16; CDR3 protein: CASSPAGGSNTGELFF
J gene: TRBJ1-2; V gene: TRBV5-1; CDR3 length: 13; CDR3 protein: CASSLAGNYGYTF
J gene: TRBJ2-5; V gene: TRBV18; CDR3 length: 14; CDR3 protein: CASSPTRGVETQYF
J gene: TRBJ1-2; V gene: TRBV29-1; CDR3 length: 11; CDR3 protein: CSADRGYGYTF
J gene: TRBJ2-1; V gene: TRBV5-4; CDR3 length: 15; CDR3 protein: CASSGDRGSYNEQFF
J gene: TRBJ2-2; V gene: TRBV10-3; CDR3 length: 19; CDR3 protein: CAISEIPGLAGGDTGELFF
J gene: TRBJ2-7; V gene: TRBV3-1/TRBV3-2; CDR3 length: 16; CDR3 protein: CASSRGSGTEGPEQYF
J gene: TRBJ1-4; V gene: TRBV2; CDR3 length: 14; CDR3 protein: CASNQGSANEKLFF
J gene: TRBJ1-2; V gene: TRBV28; CDR3 length: 15; CDR3 protein: CASSLLGTGDYGYTF
J gene: TRBJ2-3; V gene: TRBV28; CDR3 length: 14; CDR3 protein: CASRSSGRGDTQYF
J gene: TRBJ2-2; V gene: TRBV24-1; CDR3 length: 16; CDR3 protein: CATSDLKGPGTGELFF
J gene: TRBJ1-4; V gene: TRBV28; CDR3 length: 15; CDR3 protein: CASSFREGAVEKLFF
J gene: TRBJ1-2; V gene: TRBV27; CDR3 length: 15; CDR3 protein: CASSLVGQTYYGYTF
J gene: TRBJ2-2; V gene: TRBV3-1/TRBV3-2; CDR3 length: 15; CDR3 protein: CASSQFDTGTGELFF
J gene: TRBJ2-7; V gene: TRBV28; CDR3 length: 13; CDR3 protein: CASQSGGTYEQYF
J gene: TRBJ2-7; V gene: TRBV18; CDR3 length: 15; CDR3 protein: CASSPRGQGKYEQYF
J gene: TRBJ2-2; V gene: TRBV27; CDR3 length: 14; CDR3 protein: CASSRDRNTGELFF
J gene: TRBJ2-2; V gene: TRBV9; CDR3 length: 15; CDR3 protein: CASRASGGGTGELFF
J gene: TRBJ1-3; V gene: TRBV19; CDR3 length: 14; CDR3 protein: CASSEGWSGNTIYF
J gene: TRBJ1-2; V gene: TRBV2; CDR3 length: 15; CDR3 protein: CASSDFAGNNYGYTF
J gene: TRBJ1-1; V gene: TRBV5-6; CDR3 length: 15; CDR3 protein: CASSSSQGGDTEAFF
J gene: TRBJ2-1; V gene: TRBV10-3; CDR3 length: 14; CDR3 protein: CAIRGTSLGHEQFF
J gene: TRBJ1-4; V gene: TRBV28; CDR3 length: 14; CDR3 protein: CASSLWGGYEKLFF
J gene: TRBJ1-3; V gene: TRBV2; CDR3 length: 11; CDR3 protein: CASSAGNTIYF
J gene: TRBJ1-2; V gene: TRBV12-3/TRBV12-4; CDR3 length: 13; CDR3 protein: CASRDGKSHGYTF
J gene: TRBJ1-6; V gene: TRBV14; CDR3 length: 14; CDR3 protein: CASSPPNYNSPLHF
J gene: TRBJ1-2; V gene: TRBV14; CDR3 length: 15; CDR3 protein: CASSQDDQEFYGYTF
J gene: TRBJ2-5; V gene: TRBV6-5; CDR3 length: 15; CDR3 protein: CASIMSGGGGETQYF
J gene: TRBJ2-1; V gene: TRBV28; CDR3 length: 14; CDR3 protein: CASSGPGQATAEFF
J gene: TRBJ1-1; V gene: TRBV5-5; CDR3 length: 13; CDR3 protein: CASSTGVNTEAFF
J gene: TRBJ2-2; V gene: TRBV5-4; CDR3 length: 15; CDR3 protein: CASSLAKRGSGELFF
J gene: TRBJ1-2; V gene: TRBV6-5; CDR3 length: 14; CDR3 protein: CASSYSPRGGGYTF
J gene: TRBJ1-5; V gene: TRBV7-2; CDR3 length: 15; CDR3 protein: CASSLGDTGAQPQHF
J gene: TRBJ1-4; V gene: TRBV9; CDR3 length: 14; CDR3 protein: CASSATATNEKLFF
J gene: TRBJ2-2; V gene: TRBV27; CDR3 length: 16; CDR3 protein: CASSLRSSSNTGELFF
J gene: TRBJ2-5; V gene: TRBV5-1; CDR3 length: 14; CDR3 protein: CASSFEVTQETQYF
J gene: TRBJ2-7; V gene: TRBV10-2; CDR3 length: 15; CDR3 protein: CASSEVSSGSYEQYF
J gene: TRBJ1-2; V gene: TRBV29-1; CDR3 length: 15; CDR3 protein: CSVDSLTKGAYGYTF
J gene: TRBJ2-7; V gene: TRBV7-7; CDR3 length: 15; CDR3 protein: CASPLDRAGSYEQYF
J gene: TRBJ1-5; V gene: TRBV28; CDR3 length: 16; CDR3 protein: CASTLSLRVPGKPQHF
J gene: TRBJ2-1; V gene: TRBV29-1; CDR3 length: 15; CDR3 protein: CSVDSLAGGFNEQFF
J gene: TRBJ1-4; V gene: TRBV5-4; CDR3 length: 15; CDR3 protein: CASSLSSWEGEKLFF
J gene: TRBJ1-5; V gene: TRBV4-1; CDR3 length: 14; CDR3 protein: CASSQDRGGQPQHF
J gene: TRBJ1-6; V gene: TRBV9; CDR3 length: 14; CDR3 protein: CASSAQAINSPLHF
J gene: TRBJ2-1; V gene: TRBV7-8; CDR3 length: 17; CDR3 protein: CASSLKASGLSYNEQFF
J gene: TRBJ1-1; V gene: TRBV3-1/TRBV3-2; CDR3 length: 15; CDR3 protein: CASSQRQGLNTEAFF
J gene: TRBJ1-3; V gene: TRBV11-3; CDR3 length: 17; CDR3 protein: CASSSRGDAFSGNTIYF
J gene: TRBJ1-1; V gene: TRBV10-3; CDR3 length: 13; CDR3 protein: CAISGGVDTEAFF